These T cell receptor beta chains were read from a single sample in a study of T cells in localized non-small cell lung cancer. The assay was immunoSEQ multiplex PCR, and TCRdb's table has in-frame clones only and misses some. The table includes 30,000 to 45,000 clones, roughly 88% detected once. The specimen was peripheral blood, collected before any cancer treatment. Every receptor here comes from a woman aged 40-70 years with stage I lung adenocarcinoma. The CDR3 runs from the conserved cysteine through the conserved F or W. The D gene is left open where the match is weak. Clone size is given for some rows only: seen once, a few or many times, or a class if the clone is expanded.

>TRBV9|TRBD2|-|TRBJ2-3
TGTGCCAGCAGCAAGGGACTAGCGGGGAACACAGATACGCAGTATTTT
CASSKGLAGNTDTQYF
>TRBV4-1|TRBD1|-|TRBJ1-1
TGCGCCAGCAGCCTCCGGGACAGGGAATGGGCCACTGAAGCTTTCTTT
CASSLRDREWATEAFF
>TRBV18|TRBD1|once|TRBJ1-4
TGTGCCAGCTCACGAACGGGACAGATTAATGAAAAACTGTTTTTT
CASSRTGQINEKLFF
>TRBV11-2|-|-|TRBJ1-1
TGTGCCAGCAGCTTGGGGCAGGGAACTGAAGCTTTCTTT
CASSLGQGTEAFF
>TRBV28|-|-|TRBJ2-1
TGTGCCAGCAGTCCCCCAGGGCAGGCCTCCTACAATGAGCAGTTCTTC
CASSPPGQASYNEQFF
>TRBV19|-|-|TRBJ2-7
TGTGCCAGTAGATTTCCGGGTTCGGGCGAGCAGTACTTC
CASRFPGSGEQYF
>TRBV28|TRBD1|-|TRBJ2-7
TGTGCCAGCAGTTCGGTAGCGAACAGGGGGCTTGGGTACGAGCAGTACTTC
CASSSVANRGLGYEQYF
>TRBV5-4|TRBD2|-|TRBJ2-1
TGTGCCAGCAGGTCGGGACTAAACAATGAGCAGTTCTTC
CASRSGLNNEQFF
>TRBV7-2|TRBD1|-|TRBJ1-3
TGTGCCAGCAGCTTGGGGACAGGGGCTTCTGGAAACACCATATATTTT
CASSLGTGASGNTIYF
>TRBV18|-|-|TRBJ2-7
TGTGCCAGCTCGCCTACCGCCGGCGAAACCTACGAGCAGTACTTC
CASSPTAGETYEQYF
>TRBV28|-|-|TRBJ2-7
TGTGCCAGCAGTTTACCCCAGACTGATTACGAGCAGTACTTC
CASSLPQTDYEQYF
>TRBV10-3|-|-|TRBJ2-1
TGTGCCATCAGTGGAGACTACAATGAGCAGTTCTTC
CAISGDYNEQFF
>TRBV7-6|-|-|TRBJ2-1
TGTGCCAGCAGCCCCCTGGGGGGCGGGAGCCCCCTCGGTGAGCAGTTCTTC
CASSPLGGGSPLGEQFF
>TRBV28|-|few|TRBJ2-4
TGTGCCAGCAGGCCACAGGGTACTCCCAAAAACATTCAGTACTTC
CASRPQGTPKNIQYF
>TRBV9|-|-|TRBJ2-7
TGTGCCAGCAGCGTAGCTGTCGGTTACTCCTACGAGCAGTACTTC
CASSVAVGYSYEQYF
>TRBV19|TRBD2|-|TRBJ2-1
TGTGCCAGTAGTCCCGGGACTAGCGGGATCTCCTACAATGAGCAGTTCTTC
CASSPGTSGISYNEQFF
>TRBV5-4|-|-|TRBJ2-7
TGTGCCAGCGGGAGCGGACTCTCCTACGAGCAGTACTTC
CASGSGLSYEQYF
>TRBV18|TRBD2|-|TRBJ2-6
TGTGCCAGCTCACCGCGAGTCGGGGACTATGGGGCCAACGTCCTGACTTTC
CASSPRVGDYGANVLTF
>TRBV19|TRBD1|-|TRBJ1-1
TGTGCCAGTAGTATAGGACAGGGGGCCTACACTGAAGCTTTCTTT
CASSIGQGAYTEAFF
>TRBV25-1|TRBD1|few|TRBJ1-3
TGTGCCAGCAGTGCTACCGGGACAGGTTCTGGAAACACCATATATTTT
CASSATGTGSGNTIYF
>TRBV25-1|TRBD1|few|TRBJ1-3
TGTGCCAGCAGTCATGGGACAGGGCCCTCTGGAAACACCATATATTTT
CASSHGTGPSGNTIYF
>TRBV2|TRBD1|-|TRBJ1-1
TGTGCCAGCAGTGATGGACAGGGGGCGACTGAAGCTTTCTTT
CASSDGQGATEAFF
>TRBV30|TRBD1|-|TRBJ1-1
TGTGCCTGGAACCGGGACAGGGCCCCTAGTGGGGCTTTCTTT
CAWNRDRAPSGAFF
>TRBV5-1|TRBD1|-|TRBJ1-4
TGCGCCAGCAGCTTCCAGGACAGGGGAGGGGAAAAACTGTTTTTT
CASSFQDRGGEKLFF
>TRBV19|TRBD1|-|TRBJ2-1
TGTGCCAGTAGTCCCCGAGGACAGGGGGCGCTTGAGCAGTTCTTC
CASSPRGQGALEQFF
>TRBV2|-|-|TRBJ2-7
TGTGCCAGCAGTGAAATCGGGTACGAGCAGTACTTC
CASSEIGYEQYF
>TRBV5-4|TRBD1|-|TRBJ2-5
TGTGCCAGCAGCCACCGGGACAGGGTACGAGAGACCCAGTACTTC
CASSHRDRVRETQYF
>TRBV5-4|-|-|TRBJ2-3
TGTGCCAGCAGCGACCCCCGGGGGGATACGCAGTATTTT
CASSDPRGDTQYF